One and the same sample provided the 14 T cell receptor beta chains below, sequenced in a study of CD8+ T cells in alopecia areata. The treatment denotes: oral pan-JAK inhibitor, 5-10 mg twice daily. Extracted RNA was reverse transcribed, and the resulting cDNA served as sequencing template. The data were produced by immunoSEQ multiplex PCR, yet TCRdb's version contains in-frame clones alone and is incomplete. The table shows 200,000 or so clones, with less than 45% occurring only once. The starting material was CD4+ T cells sorted from blood, obtained at approximately week 31, from a patient treated with tofacitinib. The receptors derive from a human donor with alopecia areata.

A note on this clone: Other DNA variants within this sample encode the same CDR3. The CDR3 DNA is TGTGCCAGTAGTATTGGGCTCTCCTACAATGAGCAGTTCTTC. Its translation: CASSIGLSYNEQFF. V is TRBV19 and J is TRBJ2-1; D unclear. The CDR3 has 14 residues. CDR1 and CDR2 from the germline V gene are LNHDA and SQIVND (reference sequence). The V and J ends lost 3 bases and 0 bases respectively, with 6 bases between them.

This clone was observed a few times. The V and J genes are TRBV4-2 and TRBJ2-7; 10 bases line up with TRBD1. CDR1 is LGHNA and CDR2 is YNFKEQ in the germline V gene. This CDR3 region has 14 residues. Trimming at V came to 6 bases and at J to 4 bases, leaving 6 bases not matched to a gene. CDR3 in amino acids: CASSPRTGGYEQYF. The CDR3 nucleotides are TGTGCCAGCAGTCCTAGGACAGGGGGGTACGAGCAGTACTTC.

V and J are TRBV5-5 and TRBJ2-1; unclear D gene. CDR3 size: 11 residues. Deletions cut 0 bases from V and 9 bases from J, with 4 bases between. From germline, CDR1 is SGHKS and CDR2 YYEKEE (reference sequence). CDR3 nucleotide sequence: TGTGCCAGCAGCTTGGTCAGTGAGCAGTTCTTC. Protein sequence: CASSLVSEQFF.

The chain links TRBV6-5 to TRBJ1-1; 7 bases are a match to TRBD1. Per the germline V gene, CDR1 is MNHEY and CDR2 is SVGAGI. Unmatched junction bases numbered 9, after V lost 8 bases and J lost 6 bases. CDR3 length: 13 residues. In DNA form, the CDR3 reads TGTGCCAGCGCTCTGATTGACAGGGCTGAAGCTTTCTTT. This sequence encodes CASALIDRAEAFF.

The sample holds a few counts of this clone. The rearrangement links TRBV9 to TRBJ2-7; D is unresolved. The CDR3 is 13 amino acids. The germline V gene has CDR1 SGDLS and CDR2 YYNGEE. V was pared by 1 base and J by 3 bases, with 8 bases between. The CDR3 region is CASSVTPVYEQYF. In DNA, the CDR3 is TGTGCCAGCAGCGTAACACCAGTCTACGAGCAGTACTTC.

The chain employs TRBV30 and TRBJ2-1; tentatively, D is TRBD1 (6 bases). V dropped 0 bases and J dropped 5 bases, with 17 bases sitting between them. The CDR3 runs to 16 residues. Germline CDR1 and CDR2: GTSNPN and SVGIG (reference sequence). In DNA, the CDR3 is TGTGCCTGGAGTGTGCCAGGGGCCGTAACAAACAATGAGCAGTTCTTC. This translates into CAWSVPGAVTNNEQFF.

The genes are TRBV19 and TRBJ2-1, with a tentative D call TRBD2 (5 bases). Trimming took 4 bases from V and 4 from J, leaving 11 bases between them. The CDR3 has 14 residues. Germline assignment: CDR1 LNHDA and CDR2 SQIVND (reference sequence). The CDR3: CASSTGRDYNEQFF. CDR3 nucleotide sequence: TGTGCCAGTAGTACCGGACGGGATTACAATGAGCAGTTCTTC.

The chain links TRBV11-2 to TRBJ2-7; D possibly corresponds to TRBD1 (6 bases). Germline assignment: CDR1 SGHAT and CDR2 FQNNGV. The CDR3 sequence is 15 residues long. Trimming pared 1 base from V and 1 base from J, leaving 11 bases between. This chain's CDR3 is CASSLATGTSYEQYF. CDR3 DNA sequence: TGTGCCAGCAGCTTAGCCACAGGGACGTCCTACGAGCAGTACTTC. Full variable domain (missing parts from reference TRBV11-2 and TRBJ2-7): EAGVAQSPRYKIIEKRQSVAFWCNPISGHATLYWYQQILGQGPKLLIQFQNNGVVDDSQLPKDRFSAERLKGVDSTLKIQPAKLEDSAVYLCASSLATGTSYEQYFGPGTRLTVT.

V gene TRBV30 combines with J gene TRBJ2-1; tentative D call: TRBD2 (5 bases). Germline lookup yields CDR1 GTSNPN and CDR2 SVGIG (reference sequence). CDR3 length: 11 residues. V was clipped by 5 bases and J by 10 bases, with 12 bases between them. This CDR3 reads CAWSASREQFF. Written as DNA, the CDR3 is TGTGCCTGGTCAGCTAGCAGGGAGCAGTTCTTC.

This rearrangement joins TRBV7-2 to TRBJ2-2; D uncertain. Germline assignment: CDR1 SGHTA and CDR2 FQGNSA. Trimming removed 2 bases from V and 6 bases from J, with 7 bases in between. The CDR3 runs to 13 residues. Here the CDR3 reads CASSLTLAGELFF. CDR3 DNA: TGTGCCAGCAGCTTAACCCTAGCCGGGGAGCTGTTTTTT.

J is TRBJ2-7 and V is TRBV5-4, with D hard to call. The CDR3 is 14 amino acids. Between the trimmed V and J ends, which lost 4 bases and 5 bases, there was a span of 16 bases. CDR1 and CDR2 (germline): SGHNT, YYREEE (reference sequence). The CDR3 region is CASSLDPSLNEQYF. In DNA, the CDR3 is TGTGCCAGCAGCCTAGACCCCTCGCTGAACGAGCAGTACTTC.

The genes are TRBV6-5 and TRBJ1-1; TRBD1 agrees at 7 bases. The J segment lost 6 bases and the V segment lost 4 bases, leaving 14 bases of the junction unmatched. Germline loops: CDR1 MNHEY, CDR2 SVGAGI. CDR3 length equals 16 residues. This CDR3 is CASSSLNRGSQSEAFF. CDR3 sequence (DNA): TGTGCCAGCAGTTCTCTCAACAGGGGAAGTCAATCTGAAGCTTTCTTT.

This clone was found a few times. The V and J genes are TRBV14 and TRBJ1-4, with a tentative D call TRBD1 (5 bases). V was trimmed by 0 bases and J by 8 bases, leaving 16 bases between them. This CDR3 contains 16 residues. Per germline, CDR1 SGHDN and CDR2 FVKESK. The CDR3 DNA is TGTGCCAGCAGCCAAGATAACTGGGGGACTAGCGAAAAACTGTTTTTT. It specifies CASSQDNWGTSEKLFF.

At least ten counts were recorded for this clone. The chain links TRBV7-9 to TRBJ2-1; D gene ambiguous. CDR1 and CDR2 from the germline V gene are SEHNR and FQNEAQ (reference sequence). Between the trimmed V and J ends, which lost 1 base and 0 bases, there was a span of 7 bases. This CDR3 region has 15 residues. In DNA form, the CDR3 reads TGTGCCAGCAGCTTAGTGAGAGCCTCCTACAATGAGCAGTTCTTC. Its protein product is CASSLVRASYNEQFF.